This T cell receptor beta chain is from a study of blood T cells in healthy people across ages. This clonotype was detected once. A second PCR of roughly 7 to 11 cycles used a sample-barcoded 5' primer and a J-beta primer mix. TCRdb re-called the 5' RACE reads with MiXCR, one entry per CDR3 protein. The repertoire holds around 710,000 distinct CDR3 sequences, with roughly 47% as singletons. Losses at the gene ends were 0 bases for V and 5 bases for J; bases not matched to a gene: 18. The CDR3 covers 22 residues. The germline V gene encodes CDR1 LGHNA and CDR2 YSLEER. This receptor was obtained from a woman aged 60-75 years in good health. Specimen: blood. This chain uses TRBV4-3 with TRBJ2-3; 15 bases map to TRBD2. This CDR3 is CASSQDRSGLAGGVLIEDTQYF. CDR3 in DNA: TGCGCCAGCAGCCAAGATAGGAGCGGACTAGCGGGAGGGGTCTTAATAGAAGATACGCAGTATTTT.